The 23 T cell receptor beta chains given below trace back to one sample, sequenced in a study of blood T cell repertoires in COVID-19. Data came from immunoSEQ multiplex PCR; TCRdb stores just in-frame clones and leaves some out. The table records hundreds of thousands of clones, around 84% of them present only once. The specimen sequenced was PBMCs or T cells enriched from blood (not recorded which). The receptors were gathered from a man aged 25-45 years with acute COVID-19.

There are a few counts of this clone. The chain employs TRBV6-4 and TRBJ2-3; no firm D call. Trimming removed 5 bases from V and 0 bases from J, with 12 bases in between. The germline V gene has CDR1 MRHNA and CDR2 SNTAGT. The CDR3 runs to 15 residues. The CDR3 loop is CASSRWASSTDTQYF. The CDR3 nucleotides are TGTGCCAGCAGTCGATGGGCATCAAGCACAGATACGCAGTATTTT.

This chain links TRBV14 with TRBJ1-2, with unresolved D. Germline values: CDR1 SGHDN, CDR2 FVKESK. This CDR3 spans 13 amino acids. Trimming removed 4 bases from V and 4 bases from J, with 10 bases in between. CDR3: CASSRPSGYGYTF. The CDR3 region has the DNA TGTGCCAGCAGCCGCCCAAGCGGCTATGGCTACACCTTC.

The chain joins TRBV7-2 to TRBJ2-1; a weak D match, TRBD2 (6 bases). Looked up from germline, CDR1 is SGHTA and CDR2 is FQGNSA. The CDR3 runs 13 residues. V lost 5 bases and J lost 12, with 17 bases in between. The CDR3: CASSGATRSAQFF. The CDR3 DNA follows: TGTGCCAGCAGCGGGGCGACTAGAAGCGCGCAGTTCTTC.

This chain links TRBV6-4 with TRBJ2-3; possibly TRBD2 for D (5 bases). The germline V and J ends were trimmed by 0 bases and 7 bases, with 8 bases remaining between them. The CDR3 sequence is 13 residues long. Germline V gene lookup returns CDR1 MRHNA and CDR2 SNTAGT. The CDR3 region has the DNA TGTGCCAGCAGTGACTCGCCGGGGAATACGCAGTATTTT. Residues: CASSDSPGNTQYF.

The genes are TRBV28 and TRBJ2-3; 11 bases line up with TRBD2. Germline V CDR1 and CDR2: MDHEN, SYDVKM. The ends lost 5 bases at V and 11 bases at J; junction bases unmatched: 6. The CDR3 consists of 13 residues. Written as DNA, the CDR3 is TGTGCCAGCAGTGGGGGGACTAGCGGCGGGCAGTATTTT. Translating it yields CASSGGTSGGQYF.

J is TRBJ1-2 and V is TRBV7-9; TRBD1 aligns across 12 bases. V was pared by 5 bases and J by 5 bases, with 6 bases of the junction left unmatched. The CDR3 length is 15 residues. Germline values: CDR1 SEHNR, CDR2 FQNEAQ (reference sequence). The CDR3 sequence is CASSGRDRGQYGYTF. In DNA form, the CDR3 reads TGTGCCAGCAGCGGACGGGACAGGGGGCAGTATGGCTACACCTTC.

The chain has TRBV5-5 and TRBJ2-7, with D uncertain. Germline V gene data show CDR1 as SGHKS and CDR2 as YYEKEE (reference sequence). The CDR3 loop spans 13 amino acids. Trimming took 3 bases from V and 2 from J, leaving 9 bases between them. CDR3 sequence: CASSWRLAYEQYV. In nucleotides, the CDR3 is TGTGCCAGCAGCTGGCGTCTAGCCTACGAGCAGTACGTC.

This clone came up once. The chain combines TRBV18 with TRBJ2-7; 7 bases match TRBD1. V lost 4 bases to trimming and J lost 4 bases; unmatched junction nucleotides: 4. Germline V CDR1 and CDR2: KGHSH, LQKENI. The CDR3 runs to 13 residues. CDR3 residues: CASSQGTVYEQYV. The CDR3, as DNA: TGTGCCAGCTCACAAGGGACAGTATACGAGCAGTACGTC.

The chain carries TRBV19 and TRBJ1-1, with 9 bases aligning to TRBD1. This CDR3 spans 15 amino acids. Trimming at V came to 5 bases and at J to 5 bases, leaving 9 bases not matched to a gene. From germline, CDR1 is LNHDA and CDR2 SQIVND (reference sequence). The CDR3 region has the DNA TGTGCCAGTAGTTCCGGACAGGGGAAAGTGACTGAAGCTTTCTTT. It specifies CASSSGQGKVTEAFF.

The V call is TRBV29-1, the J call TRBJ1-2, with D possibly matching TRBD1 (5 bases). The length of the CDR3 is 10 residues. In germline, CDR1 is SQVTM, CDR2 ANQGSEA. Trimming cost V 3 bases and J 7 bases, with 6 bases left between them. As DNA, the CDR3 is TGCAGCGTTGACGGGGGTGGCTACACCTTC. It encodes CSVDGGGYTF.

V is TRBV2 and J is TRBJ2-2; TRBD2 agrees at 13 bases. Trimming at V came to 6 bases and at J to 0 bases, leaving 7 bases not matched to a gene. CDR1 is SNHLY and CDR2 is FYNNEI in the germline V gene. The CDR3 is 18 residues long. The CDR3 bases are TGTGCCAGCAGCGTCAGACTAGCGGGGGGATCGAACACCGGGGAGCTGTTTTTT. Protein: CASSVRLAGGSNTGELFF.

The chain combines TRBV19 with TRBJ2-3, with D hard to call. Trimming shortened V by 5 bases and J by 2 bases, and 14 bases separated the two germline ends. The germline V gene has CDR1 LNHDA and CDR2 SQIVND (reference sequence). The CDR3 runs to 15 residues. The CDR3 DNA follows: TGTGCCAGTAGTGCAGTGACACAGATCACAGATACGCAGTATTTT. Protein: CASSAVTQITDTQYF.

This chain uses TRBV28 with TRBJ2-2; 8 bases are a match to TRBD2. V trimming: 11 bases; J trimming: 0 bases; junction bases outside the gene matches: 5. Germline V gene lookup returns CDR1 MDHEN and CDR2 SYDVKM. The CDR3 length is 14 residues. CDR3 bases: TGTGCCTTAGGGACTAGATCGAACACCGGGGAGCTGTTTTTT. It codes for CALGTRSNTGELFF. Drawing the rest from reference TRBV28 and TRBJ2-2, the complete variable domain is DVKVTQSSRYLVKRTGEKVFLECVQDMDHENMFWYRQDPGLGLRLIYFSYDVKMKEKGDIPEGYSVSREKKERFSLILESASTNQTSMYLCALGTRSNTGELFFGEGSRLTVL.

This clone was counted a single time. This chain links TRBV5-4 with TRBJ1-3, with 7 bases lining up with TRBD1. Trimming took 1 base from V and 1 from J; bases not matched to a gene: 8. Looked up from germline, CDR1 is SGHNT and CDR2 is YYREEE (reference sequence). This CDR3 has 17 residues. The CDR3 here is CASSLYPTGRSGNTIYF. The CDR3 nucleotides read TGTGCCAGCAGCTTGTATCCGACAGGGCGATCTGGAAACACCATATATTTT. Based on the CDR3 plus reference TRBV5-4 and TRBJ1-3, the full variable domain is ETGVTQSPTHLIKTRGQQVTLRCSSQSGHNTVSWYQQALGQGPQFIFQYYREEENGRGNFPPRFSGLQFPNYSSELNVNALELDDSALYLCASSLYPTGRSGNTIYFGEGSWLTVV.

The chain carries TRBV4-1 and TRBJ1-1; possibly TRBD1 for D (5 bases). Germline V gives CDR1 MGHRA, CDR2 YSYEKL. There are 15 residues in the CDR3. Trimming pared 0 bases from V and 6 bases from J, leaving 14 bases between. The CDR3 DNA reads as TGCGCCAGCAGCCAAGATCACCCGGGGGAATCTGAAGCTTTCTTT. It encodes CASSQDHPGESEAFF.

The chain links TRBV5-4 to TRBJ2-1; TRBD1 agrees at 9 bases. Trimming removed 3 bases from V and 0 bases from J; junction bases left unmatched: 7. Germline V gene sequence: CDR1 SGHNT, CDR2 YYREEE (reference sequence). The CDR3 covers 17 residues. The CDR3 reads CASSSPGQGTSYNEQFF. The CDR3 DNA is TGTGCCAGCAGCTCGCCGGGACAGGGTACCTCCTACAATGAGCAGTTCTTC.

The rearrangement uses TRBV6-4 and TRBJ2-3; 7 bases agree with TRBD1. The CDR3 covers 14 residues. V lost 2 bases to trimming and J lost 4 bases; unmatched junction nucleotides: 3. Germline loops: CDR1 MRHNA, CDR2 SNTAGT. CDR3 DNA: TGTGCCAGCAGTGACGGCCAGGGGGCAGATACGCAGTATTTT. Translation: CASSDGQGADTQYF.

The rearrangement uses TRBV5-5 and TRBJ2-7, with D possibly being TRBD1 (5 bases). V shed 4 bases and J shed 3 bases, with 20 bases lying between them. Germline V gives CDR1 SGHKS, CDR2 YYEKEE (reference sequence). The CDR3 is 16 amino acids. DNA of the CDR3: TGTGCCAGCAGCCCCGCAGGAAATAGGGGCTACTACGAGCAGTACGTC. Its translation is CASSPAGNRGYYEQYV.

A few counts support this clone. In DNA, the CDR3 is TGCGCCAGCAGCTTGAGCCACTACGAGCAGTACGTC. It is translated as CASSLSHYEQYV. The gene calls are TRBV5-1 and TRBJ2-7, with no clear D. Germline CDR1 reads SGHRS; CDR2 reads YFSETQ. Trimming cost V 1 base and J 3 bases, with 5 bases left between them. This CDR3 spans 12 amino acids.

The chain is built from TRBV18 and TRBJ2-3; D might be TRBD1 (6 bases). Deletions cut 1 base from V and 2 bases from J, with 10 bases between. The CDR3 totals 15 residues. Germline CDR1 is KGHSH and CDR2 is LQKENI. CDR3 residues: CASSPQGVATDTQYF. CDR3 nucleotides: TGTGCCAGCTCACCACAGGGGGTGGCCACAGATACGCAGTATTTT.

The chain joins TRBV5-1 to TRBJ2-1; maybe TRBD2 (6 bases). This CDR3 spans 14 amino acids. The germline V and J ends were trimmed by 4 bases and 6 bases, with 14 bases remaining between them. Germline CDR1 SGHRS, CDR2 YFSETQ. This CDR3 reads CASSPSGTVNEQFF. For the CDR3, the DNA is TGCGCCAGCAGCCCCTCTGGGACTGTCAATGAGCAGTTCTTC.

This chain joins TRBV10-3 and TRBJ2-1; 9 bases agree with TRBD1. This CDR3 comprises 18 residues. J lost 4 bases, V lost 0 bases, and 10 bases had no gene match. Looked up from germline, CDR1 is ENHRY and CDR2 is SYGVKD. CDR3 bases: TGTGCCATCAGTGAGTCCCTCCGGGACAGGGTAGTATACAATGAGCAGTTCTTC. Translation gives CAISESLRDRVVYNEQFF.

The chain carries TRBV11-2 and TRBJ1-2; no clear D. Germline CDR1 is SGHAT and CDR2 is FQNNGV. V lost 4 bases and J 8 bases, leaving 8 bases between the germline ends. The CDR3 spans 11 residues. CDR3 sequence (DNA): TGTGCCAGCAGCTCCGCGAACGGCTACACCTTC. Protein sequence: CASSSANGYTF. Based on the CDR3 plus reference TRBV11-2 and TRBJ1-2, the full variable domain is EAGVAQSPRYKIIEKRQSVAFWCNPISGHATLYWYQQILGQGPKLLIQFQNNGVVDDSQLPKDRFSAERLKGVDSTLKIQPAKLEDSAVYLCASSSANGYTFGSGTRLTVV.